A single sample gave rise to the 8 T cell receptor beta chains below, sequenced in a study of blood T cell repertoires in COVID-19. Only in-frame clones appear in the TCRdb table, and some are missing; sequencing was by immunoSEQ multiplex PCR. The sample has around 270,000 clones, over 75% seen once. Sequenced: PBMCs or T cells enriched from blood (not recorded which). Source of these receptors: a woman aged 40 to 49 who had been exposed to COVID-19.

The gene calls are TRBV6-2 or TRBV6-3 and TRBJ2-3; 7 nucleotides align to TRBD2. This CDR3 region has 17 residues. CDR1 and CDR2 (germline): MNHEY, SVGEGT. The V segment lost 0 bases and the J segment 3 bases; nucleotides outside the gene matches: 9. CDR3 in amino acids: CASSYSPRGRATDTQYF. The CDR3 bases are TGTGCCAGCAGTTACTCGCCTAGAGGGAGGGCTACAGATACGCAGTATTTT.

The chain uses TRBV15 and TRBJ1-1, with D possibly TRBD1 on 6 matching bases. Trimming pared 4 bases from V and 5 bases from J, leaving 20 bases between. The germline V gene has CDR1 LNHNV and CDR2 YYDKDF (reference sequence). CDR3 length equals 16 residues. The CDR3 DNA is TGTGCCACCAGCACCCGAATGTTGGGGGCGGGTACTGAAGCTTTCTTT. Residues: CATSTRMLGAGTEAFF. Using reference TRBV15 and TRBJ1-1 for the parts outside the CDR3, the full variable domain is DAMVIQNPRYQVTQFGKPVTLSCSQTLNHNVMYWYQQKSSQAPKLLFHYYDKDFNNEADTPDNFQSRRPNTSFCFLDIRSPGLGDTAMYLCATSTRMLGAGTEAFFGQGTRLTVV.

This sequence joins TRBV27 and TRBJ1-2; the D gene is possibly TRBD1 (6 bases). Trimming took 3 bases from V and 2 from J, leaving 7 bases between them. CDR3 length: 13 residues. Per germline, CDR1 MNHEY and CDR2 SMNVEV (reference sequence). The CDR3 sequence is CASSFTGNYGYTF. Here the CDR3 DNA reads TGTGCCAGCAGTTTCACAGGGAACTATGGCTACACCTTC.

This clone was seen once. The chain recombines TRBV7-6 with TRBJ1-1; D unresolved. The V end lost 5 bases, the J end lost 1 base, and 8 bases lay between the germline ends. The CDR3 totals 13 residues. Germline assignment: CDR1 SGHVS and CDR2 FNYEAQ. CDR3 DNA sequence: TGTGCCAGCAGCCGTACAGAGAACACTGAAGCTTTCTTT. It specifies CASSRTENTEAFF. Using reference TRBV7-6 and TRBJ1-1 for the parts outside the CDR3, the full variable domain is GAGVSQSPRYKVTKRGQDVALRCDPISGHVSLYWYRQALGQGPEFLTYFNYEAQQDKSGLPNDRFSAERPEGSISTLTIQRTEQRDSAMYRCASSRTENTEAFFGQGTRLTVV.

The chain links TRBV24-1 to TRBJ2-1; 14 nucleotides match TRBD2. CDR3 size: 20 residues. Germline V lookup: CDR1 KGHDR, CDR2 SFDVKD. Germline trimming cut 4 bases from V and 0 bases from J; bases unmatched to any gene: 10. CDR3 coding DNA: TGTGCCACCAGTGACTCCGGGACTAGCGGGAGCCCAAGCTCCTACAATGAGCAGTTCTTC. It yields the protein CATSDSGTSGSPSSYNEQFF.

The chain recombines TRBV6-5 with TRBJ2-2, with D perhaps TRBD1 (6 bases). The V and J ends lost 8 bases and 5 bases respectively, with 9 bases between them. The germline V gene encodes CDR1 MNHEY and CDR2 SVGAGI. The CDR3 runs 12 residues. The chain's CDR3 is CASHQGTGELFF. CDR3 in DNA: TGTGCCAGCCATCAGGGGACCGGGGAGCTGTTTTTT.

About this clone itself: A read error may produce the germline difference seen at one junction end. The chain uses TRBV5-1 and TRBJ1-1; D gene uncertain. Germline assignment: CDR1 SGHRS and CDR2 YFSETQ. The CDR3 spans 13 residues. Here the CDR3 DNA reads TGTGCCAGCAGCTTGGATCAGAACACTGAAGCTTTCTTT. This gives the protein CASSLDQNTEAFF.

This chain links TRBV11-1 with TRBJ1-1; maybe TRBD1 (6 bases). Trimming took 7 bases from V and 5 from J, leaving 20 bases between them. The CDR3 extends over 15 amino acids. Germline-derived CDR1 and CDR2 are SGHAT and FQDESV (reference sequence). The DNA for the CDR3 is TGTGCCAGCACGTGGAATACAGGGAAACTGACTGAAGCTTTCTTT. It specifies CASTWNTGKLTEAFF.